This record concerns one TCR beta chain sequence. The antigen remains undetermined. This record belongs to a study of PD-1 blockade in classical Hodgkin lymphoma. The assay was immunoSEQ multiplex PCR, and TCRdb's table has in-frame clones only and misses some. The sample lists under 40,000 clones, 75% to 85% occurring once. The time point was: cycle 4 day 1 (C4D1), after 5 to 7 weeks of nivolumab. After autologous stem cell transplantation all patients relapsed, and prior brentuximab vedotin exposure differed between cohorts. Overall study results and limits: CD4+ TCR diversity climbed significantly by C4D1, unlike CD8+ TCR diversity. Diminished baseline TCR diversity has been reported in newly diagnosed patients relative to healthy donors. What drove the repertoire differences, possibly disease activity or prior therapy, has not been defined.

This CDR3 region has 15 residues. Trimming cost V 2 bases and J 5 bases; bases outside gene matches: 7. The germline gives CDR1 SGHTA, CDR2 FQGNSA. The chain has TRBV7-2 and TRBJ2-5; 8 positions match TRBD2. The sample in question was peripheral blood mononuclear cells (PBMCs), obtained before the fourth cycle of nivolumab. This clonotype was sampled from a human donor with classical Hodgkin lymphoma. The CDR3 is CASSLFRGGRETQYF. The CDR3 nucleotides read TGTGCCAGCAGCTTATTTCGGGGGGGGCGGGAGACCCAGTACTTC.